A selection of T cell receptor beta chains follows, all from one sample in a study of shared clonotypes between healthy human individuals. Repertoires were generated with immunoSEQ multiplex PCR, while TCRdb's copy carries only in-frame clones and drops some. Found here are about 2.3 million clones, approximately 95% of them singletons; the top ten hold approximately 0.4%. Sequenced: naive CD4+ T cells from PBMCs. The receptors derive from a man aged 18 to 29 in good health. Some clones in this sample may be carry-over from other donors' samples. The CDR3 runs from the conserved cysteine through the conserved F or W. The D gene is left open where the match is weak. The listing skips clone size in some rows; elsewhere it reads once, few, many or a size class.

>.|16|.|TRBV7-9|TRBJ1-4
CASSFGQGDTNEKLFF
TGTGCCAGCAGCTTCGGCCAGGGTGATACTAATGAAAAACTGTTTTTT
>.|19|.|TRBV7-3|TRBJ2-5
CASSPARGLSGAPRETQYF
TGTGCCAGCAGTCCGGCTAGGGGGCTTAGCGGGGCACCAAGAGAGACCCAGTACTTC
>.|13|.|TRBV18|TRBJ1-1
CASSIGVNTEAFF
TGTGCCAGCTCCATTGGGGTGAACACTGAAGCTTTCTTT
>.|16|.|TRBV19|TRBJ2-1
CASSIFGGASYNEQFF
TGTGCCAGTAGTATTTTTGGGGGCGCCTCCTACAATGAGCAGTTCTTC
>.|13|.|TRBV28|TRBJ1-1
CASSIEGPFEAFF
TGTGCCAGCAGCATAGAGGGACCCTTTGAAGCTTTCTTT
>.|11|.|TRBV5-1|TRBJ2-3
CASRRADTQYF
TGCGCCAGCAGGCGGGCAGATACGCAGTATTTT
>once|11|.|TRBV20-1|TRBJ2-1
CSAPFAAGQFF
TGCAGTGCTCCTTTCGCAGCTGGGCAGTTCTTC
>.|17|.|TRBV4-1|TRBJ2-6
CASSSPTKGSGANVLTF
TGCGCCAGCAGCTCACCCACAAAGGGGTCTGGGGCCAACGTCCTGACTTTC
>.|12|.|TRBV19|TRBJ1-5
CASSISGQPQHF
TGTGCCAGTAGTATATCGGGACAGCCCCAGCATTTT
>.|15|.|TRBV5-5|TRBJ1-5
CASSLTRGGNQPQHF
TGTGCCAGCAGCCTCACACGGGGGGGTAATCAGCCCCAGCATTTT
>.|11|.|TRBV28|TRBJ2-1
CASSQNNEQFF
TGTGCCAGCAGTCAAAACAATGAGCAGTTCTTC
>.|14|.|TRBV5-5|TRBJ1-1
CASSLNTLNTEAFF
TGTGCCAGCAGCTTAAACACGTTGAACACTGAAGCTTTCTTT
>.|18|TRBD1|TRBV28|TRBJ1-4
CASSLDRGFLSTNEKLFF
TGTGCCAGCAGTTTGGACAGGGGATTTTTGTCTACTAATGAAAAACTGTTTTTT
>once|14|TRBD2|TRBV5-6|TRBJ2-3
CASSSGRAADTQYF
TGTGCCAGCAGCTCCGGGAGGGCGGCAGATACGCAGTATTTT
>.|14|.|TRBV27|TRBJ1-1
CASSPRGLNTEAFF
TGTGCCAGCAGTCCGCGAGGGCTGAACACTGAAGCTTTCTTT
>.|12|.|TRBV28|TRBJ1-4
CASSLSHEKLFF
TGTGCCAGCAGTTTATCCCACGAAAAACTGTTTTTT
>.|14|.|TRBV6-1|TRBJ2-2
CASRTGANTGELFF
TGTGCCAGCAGGACGGGCGCGAACACCGGGGAGCTGTTTTTT
>.|13|.|TRBV7-6|TRBJ2-7
CASSLVTRGEQYF
TGTGCCAGCAGCTTAGTCACGAGGGGCGAGCAGTACTTC
>.|16|.|TRBV28|TRBJ1-4
CASSRLLGGAGEKLFF
TGTGCCAGCAGCCGGCTACTCGGGGGGGCCGGCGAAAAACTGTTTTTT
>once|17|.|TRBV7-3|TRBJ1-1
CASSLSIGRGSNTEAFF
TGTGCCAGCAGCTTATCAATTGGTCGGGGGTCGAACACTGAAGCTTTCTTT
>.|15|TRBD1|TRBV5-5|TRBJ2-3
CASSTQGAAADTQYF
TGTGCCAGCAGCACGCAGGGGGCAGCGGCAGATACGCAGTATTTT
>.|12|.|TRBV28|TRBJ2-3
CASSFVQGTQYF
TGTGCCAGCAGTTTCGTGCAAGGTACGCAGTATTTT
>.|16|.|TRBV4-1|TRBJ2-7
CASSREGGDRTYEQYF
TGCGCCAGCAGCCGGGAGGGGGGGGACAGAACCTACGAGCAGTACTTC
>.|12|.|TRBV7-8|TRBJ1-5
CASSPADQPQHF
TGTGCCAGCAGCCCAGCGGATCAGCCCCAGCATTTT
>.|13|.|TRBV6-1|TRBJ2-7
CASSDHRSYEQYF
TGTGCCAGCAGTGACCATAGGAGCTACGAGCAGTACTTC
>.|14|TRBD1|TRBV5-4|TRBJ1-5
CASSLDRSNQPQHF
TGTGCCAGCAGCCTGGACAGGAGCAATCAGCCCCAGCATTTT
>.|13|.|TRBV29-1|TRBJ1-1
CSVEEQLPTEAFF
TGCAGCGTTGAAGAACAGTTACCAACTGAAGCTTTCTTT
>.|14|.|TRBV11-2|TRBJ2-1
CASTRTRGFETQFF
TGTGCCAGCACTAGGACCCGGGGCTTTGAGACACAGTTCTTC
>.|18|TRBD2|TRBV9|TRBJ2-3
CASSVGSGLATSTDTQYF
TGTGCCAGCAGCGTAGGTTCGGGACTAGCGACTAGCACAGATACGCAGTATTTT
>.|16|.|TRBV10-3|TRBJ1-5
CAISENQALSNQPQHF
TGTGCCATCAGTGAAAATCAGGCCCTTAGCAATCAGCCCCAGCATTTT
>.|13|.|TRBV4-1|TRBJ1-1
CASSQNEDTEAFF
TGCGCCAGCAGCCAAAACGAGGACACTGAAGCTTTCTTT
>.|13|.|TRBV28|TRBJ2-5
CASSLSGGETQYF
TGTGCCAGCAGTTTATCAGGGGGGGAGACCCAGTACTTC
>.|15|.|TRBV7-9|TRBJ1-3
CASSILQVSGNTIYF
TGTGCCAGCAGCATTTTACAGGTCTCTGGAAACACCATATATTTT
>.|14|.|TRBV18|TRBJ2-3
CASSRGGGTDTQYF
TGTGCCAGCTCACGTGGCGGGGGCACAGATACGCAGTATTTT
>.|13|.|TRBV28|TRBJ1-2
CASSNIGVGGYTF
TGTGCCAGCAGTAACATAGGGGTCGGCGGCTACACCTTC
>once|12|.|TRBV19|TRBJ2-1
CASSISGDEQFF
TGTGCCAGTAGTATTTCTGGGGATGAGCAGTTCTTC
>.|14|.|TRBV7-3|TRBJ2-1
CASTSGSEYNEQFF
TGTGCCAGCACCTCGGGGTCAGAGTACAATGAGCAGTTCTTC
>.|14|TRBD2|TRBV28|TRBJ2-7
CASSRTSGRGEQYF
TGTGCCAGCAGCCGGACTAGCGGGAGAGGCGAGCAGTACTTC
>few|12|.|TRBV28|TRBJ2-7
CASSLLGDEQYF
TGTGCCAGCAGTTTATTAGGGGACGAGCAGTACTTC
>.|16|.|TRBV27|TRBJ1-3
CASSLTGRGFGNTIYF
TGTGCCAGCAGTTTAACAGGGAGAGGGTTTGGAAACACCATATATTTT
>once|18|TRBD2|TRBV4-2|TRBJ2-5
CASSQGLAGSGNQETQYF
TGTGCCAGCAGCCAAGGCCTAGCGGGATCCGGAAACCAAGAGACCCAGTACTTC
>.|15|TRBD1|TRBV4-1|TRBJ1-2
CASSQAFQGVYGYTF
TGCGCCAGCAGCCAGGCGTTCCAGGGGGTCTATGGCTACACCTTC
>.|14|TRBD1|TRBV5-1|TRBJ1-2
CASSPPGTGYGYTF
TGCGCCAGCAGCCCTCCCGGGACAGGCTATGGCTACACCTTC
>.|14|.|TRBV2|TRBJ1-2
CASRPETGLGGYTF
TGTGCCAGCAGGCCGGAGACAGGCTTGGGCGGCTACACCTTC
>.|15|TRBD2|TRBV13|TRBJ2-7
CASSPPGLAAYEQYF
TGTGCCAGCAGCCCACCGGGACTAGCGGCCTACGAGCAGTACTTC
>.|17|.|TRBV5-1|TRBJ2-1
CASSFRLTGTSHNEQFF
TGCGCCAGCAGCTTTCGGCTTACCGGGACATCGCACAATGAGCAGTTCTTC
>.|19|TRBD2|TRBV11-2|TRBJ2-2
CASSLVPSGSLVGTGELFF
TGTGCCAGCAGCTTAGTCCCTAGCGGGAGCTTGGTGGGCACCGGGGAGCTGTTTTTT
>.|12|.|TRBV5-4|TRBJ2-3
CASSVNTDTQYF
TGTGCCAGCAGCGTTAACACAGATACGCAGTATTTT
>.|13|.|TRBV2|TRBJ1-2
CASSPTGIYGYTF
TGTGCCAGCAGCCCTACAGGGATCTATGGCTACACCTTC
>.|15|.|TRBV5-6|TRBJ1-1
CASSSLWGTETEAFF
TGTGCCAGCAGCTCCCTGTGGGGCACGGAGACTGAAGCTTTCTTT
>once|11|.|TRBV28|TRBJ2-1
CASSLENEQFF
TGTGCCAGCAGTCTAGAAAATGAGCAGTTCTTC
>.|16|.|TRBV5-5|TRBJ2-7
CASSLTLGKVSYEQYF
TGTGCCAGCAGCTTGACTTTAGGCAAGGTGTCCTACGAGCAGTACTTC
>.|15|.|TRBV5-1|TRBJ1-1
CASSLSGTLGTEAFF
TGCGCCAGCAGCTTGTCAGGCACCCTTGGGACTGAAGCTTTCTTT
>.|15|.|TRBV28|TRBJ2-7
CASSLWGPGIDEQYF
TGTGCCAGCAGTTTATGGGGGCCGGGGATCGACGAGCAGTACTTC
>.|16|TRBD1|TRBV11-3|TRBJ1-1
CASSYGTGGAGTEAFF
TGTGCCAGCAGCTACGGGACAGGGGGCGCGGGAACTGAAGCTTTCTTT
>.|18|.|TRBV6-1|TRBJ1-2
CASSEWGTPVQGDYGYTF
TGTGCCAGCAGTGAATGGGGGACCCCGGTTCAGGGCGACTATGGCTACACCTTC
>.|14|TRBD1|TRBV7-3|TRBJ2-7
CASSQGTASYEQYF
TGTGCCAGCAGCCAGGGGACAGCCTCCTACGAGCAGTACTTC